This T cell receptor (beta chain) is drawn from a study of T cell responses to AZD1222 COVID-19 vaccine. Study-level findings and limits: Among the donors, most were white British and more were female, and clonal diversity was possibly underestimated. Nearly half of unique spike-specific TCRs reportedly avoided B.1.351 and B.1.1.7 mutated regions.

V was clipped by 4 bases and J by 4 bases, with 19 bases between them. Germline values: CDR1 SGHVS, CDR2 FQNEAQ. The CDR3 runs to 16 residues. Libraries were prepared by immunoSEQ multiplex PCR; TCRdb keeps only in-frame clonotypes and omits some of them. The sample contains 150,000 or so clones, 88% of which appear only once. Concerning this clone: The antigen is undetermined.

The receptor was isolated from an adult in good health. The chain joins TRBV7-8 to TRBJ2-5; D may be TRBD2 (6 bases). The sequencing here drew on peripheral blood, taken on day 0 of AZD1222 vaccination. CDR3 bases: TGTGCCAGCAGCTCCTTTCGTACGGGGGTAACAGAGACCCAGTACTTC. Protein: CASSSFRTGVTETQYF.